This T cell receptor beta chain was found in a study of blood T cell repertoires in COVID-19 (dated by TCRdb to the early 2020s). Background on the whole study: Collaborator samples came from the United States, Italy and Spain and covered acute and convalescent phases of COVID-19. The prospective study material was composed of cDNA or gDNA derived from T cells, B-cell-depleted T cells, or PBMCs. Deeply sampled blood TCRbeta repertoires from subjects exposed to, actively infected with, or recovered from COVID-19 were included in the dataset. The repertoires were released in a freely available public database intended as a resource for research on the immune response to SARS-CoV-2. The samples were drawn from two sources: the first 160 participants of the ongoing ImmuneRACE study, and over 1,000 subjects contributed by 6 global collaborators. A de-identified subject ID, COVID-19 status, age in years and sex were almost always included in the sample metadata. Where HLA class I and class II types were available, the types were taken from metadata supplied by the sample provider, not from assay-based typing.

From its cysteine to its phenylalanine, the CDR3 spans 13 amino acids. Just the 39-base CDR3 DNA is kept, in frame starting at base 1. The germline ends are 17 bases apart after V is trimmed by 8 bases and J by 5 bases. Based on the germline V gene, the CDR1 and CDR2 sequences are SGHRS and YFSETQ. The immunoSEQ Assay, a bias-controlled multiplex PCR, was used to amplify TCRbeta CDR3 regions from genomic DNA. In the original analysis: Nucleated cell counts per sample were estimated from amplification of reference gene primers within the assay. To quantify the absolute abundance of each unique TCRbeta CDR3 rearrangement, sequence reads were collapsed and filtered. Productive Simpson clonality was computed per sample as the square root of Simpson's diversity index over productive rearrangements. TCRdb stores this immuneACCESS table with in-frame sequences only. Part of the clones is absent; in the studies checked, under half of the shortfall reflects unresolved V genes, and no reason is known for the rest. The V and J calls and the clone size are those of that table, but D and trimming were determined from the DNA. Counted in this sample were some 150,000 clones; about 85% of them appeared once. The top ten hold 30% to 45% of the sample.

What the research found in general, with its limitations: The amount of clinical and demographic metadata varied by source and participant and was provided uncurated.

Comment on this clone: Its antigen specificity is not known. Base qualities are not recorded, but no much larger clone differs from it by a single base.

Whole blood was collected in K2EDTA tubes by collaborating institutions according to the institutions' own protocols. For TCRbeta analysis, collaborators shipped samples as frozen whole blood, isolated PBMCs, or DNA extracted from either of those sample types. This clonotype was obtained from a human donor in a cohort sampled during active COVID-19. The sequenced material came from peripheral blood. Rearrangement joined TRBV5-1 to TRBJ2-7, with TRBD1 as a weak D call on 5 bases. The CDR3: CASTQGSGHEQYF. The DNA reads as follows: TGCGCCAGTACTCAGGGTTCCGGCCACGAGCAGTACTTC.